The clone carrying this TCR beta chain was counted once. This entry is derived from a study of blood T cell repertoires in COVID-19. The overall study: PBMCs, B-cell-depleted T cells, or T cells provided the cDNA or gDNA that made up the material.

Generated by immunoSEQ multiplex PCR, the TCRdb table keeps only in-frame clones and is missing some. In the table there are more than 250,000 clones, 75% to 90% of which are singletons. V lost 6 bases and J lost 5, with 10 bases in between. The CDR3 is 13 residues long. Germline V gene data show CDR1 as MNHEY and CDR2 as SVGAGI. This chain uses TRBV6-5 with TRBJ1-4, with D possibly being TRBD1 (6 bases). The source is a human donor in a cohort sampled during active COVID-19. Sequenced material: peripheral blood. In DNA form, the CDR3 reads TGTGCCAGCAGGTCAGGGGCCAATGAAAAACTGTTTTTT. It is translated as CASRSGANEKLFF.